These T cell receptor beta chains were read from a single sample in a study of T cells in tuberculosis. The method was immunoSEQ multiplex PCR; TCRdb's version includes in-frame clones alone and lacks a portion of them. The sample consists of around 35,000 clones, around 92% of them appearing once. Sequences were obtained from PBMCs. These receptor sequences come from a donor between 10 and 35 years old with latent tuberculosis or without tuberculosis infection. Some clones in this sample may be carry-over from other donors' samples. The CDR3 runs from the conserved cysteine through the conserved F or W. A D gene is named only where the DNA matches it firmly. Clone sizes are given selectively: once, few, many, or a class where the clone is expanded.

NA	TRBV29-1	TRBJ2-1	TRBD1	CSALKGGNYNEQFF	TGCAGCGCCCTAAAAGGGGGCAACTACAATGAGCAGTTCTTC
NA	TRBV2	TRBJ1-2	TRBD1	CASNLPGQGAGGYTF	TGTGCCAGCAACCTACCGGGACAGGGGGCGGGTGGCTACACCTTC
NA	TRBV7-6	TRBJ2-7	NA	CASSLARGLGVAYEQYF	TGTGCCAGCAGCTTAGCGCGGGGTCTAGGGGTCGCCTACGAGCAGTACTTC
NA	TRBV27	TRBJ2-7	TRBD1	CASSIQSGQAYEQYF	TGTGCCAGCAGCATTCAATCAGGACAGGCCTACGAGCAGTACTTC
NA	TRBV2	TRBJ2-1	NA	CASSEALWGVGFF	TGTGCCAGCAGTGAAGCGCTTTGGGGGGTCGGGTTCTTC
NA	TRBV15	TRBJ1-4	NA	CATSRELGLEEKLFF	TGTGCCACCAGCAGAGAACTAGGGCTGGAGGAAAAACTGTTTTTT
NA	TRBV7-2	TRBJ1-1	NA	CASSLGRGTLEAFF	TGTGCCAGCAGCTTAGGGAGGGGTACGCTTGAAGCTTTCTTT
NA	TRBV30	TRBJ2-6	NA	CACLWGRVTGANVLTF	TGTGCCTGCTTATGGGGGCGCGTAACTGGGGCCAACGTCCTGACTTTC
NA	TRBV14	TRBJ2-1	NA	CASSQVESNEQFF	TGTGCCAGCAGCCAAGTGGAGAGCAATGAGCAGTTCTTC
NA	TRBV6-5	TRBJ1-2	TRBD1	CASSLTGASGDGYTF	TGTGCCAGCAGTTTAACAGGGGCCTCGGGAGATGGCTACACCTTC
NA	TRBV7-6	TRBJ2-2	TRBD1	CASSLDTGGTGELFF	TGTGCCAGCAGCTTAGATACAGGGGGCACCGGGGAGCTGTTTTTT
few	TRBV7-8	TRBJ1-4	NA	CASSFLGGNEKLFF	TGTGCCAGCAGCTTCCTGGGAGGGAATGAAAAACTGTTTTTT
NA	TRBV2	TRBJ1-1	NA	CASSRRDGGVRTEAFF	TGTGCCAGCAGCAGACGGGACGGCGGGGTACGCACTGAAGCTTTCTTT
NA	TRBV11-3	TRBJ2-7	TRBD2	CASSLSGEYEQYF	TGTGCCAGCAGCTTAAGCGGGGAATACGAGCAGTACTTC
NA	TRBV30	TRBJ1-1	NA	CAWSVSGAWTEAFF	TGTGCCTGGAGTGTGAGCGGGGCCTGGACTGAAGCTTTCTTT
NA	TRBV5-1	TRBJ1-6	TRBD1	CASSWEFGTGDNSPLHF	TGCGCCAGCAGCTGGGAATTCGGGACAGGGGATAATTCACCCCTCCACTTT
NA	TRBV12-5	TRBJ1-1	NA	CASGSTAGLDTEAFF	TGTGCTAGTGGTTCCACAGCAGGGCTTGACACTGAAGCTTTCTTT
NA	TRBV27	TRBJ2-1	NA	CASRPDPTGDNADNEQFF	TGTGCCAGCAGGCCGGACCCGACCGGGGATAACGCCGACAATGAGCAGTTCTTC
NA	TRBV2	TRBJ1-5	NA	CASTLLFGQPQHF	TGTGCCAGCACCCTCCTCTTCGGGCAGCCCCAGCATTTT
NA	TRBV11-2	TRBJ2-7	TRBD1	CASSSPQGINEQYF	TGTGCCAGCAGCTCGCCACAGGGGATAAACGAGCAGTACTTC
NA	TRBV7-2	TRBJ2-7	NA	CASSPIQIHEQYF	TGTGCCAGCAGCCCGATCCAGATCCACGAGCAGTACTTC
NA	TRBV11-2	TRBJ1-5	NA	CASSLRGDSRPQPQHF	TGTGCCAGCAGCTTAAGGGGCGACAGTCGCCCTCAGCCCCAGCATTTT
NA	TRBV7-8	TRBJ1-1	TRBD1	CASSLEYRGVNTEAFF	TGTGCCAGCAGCTTAGAATACAGGGGGGTGAACACTGAAGCTTTCTTT
NA	TRBV27	TRBJ1-3	NA	CASSFAGSNTIYF	TGTGCCAGCAGTTTTGCGGGGTCTAACACCATATATTTT
once	TRBV29-1	TRBJ1-1	NA	CSYYTGSGTEAFF	TGCAGCTACTACACAGGGAGCGGCACTGAAGCTTTCTTT
NA	TRBV27	TRBJ2-7	NA	CASSLSRNYEQYF	TGTGCCAGCAGTTTATCGCGGAATTACGAGCAGTACTTC
NA	TRBV5-1	TRBJ2-2	NA	CASSLEGGKYTGELFF	TGCGCCAGCAGCTTGGAGGGCGGGAAGTACACCGGGGAGCTGTTTTTT
NA	TRBV11-2	TRBJ1-1	NA	CASSLVLQPNTEAFF	TGTGCCAGCAGCTTAGTTCTACAGCCGAACACTGAAGCTTTCTTT
few	TRBV7-2	TRBJ2-1	NA	CASSLGTSRDNEQFF	TGTGCCAGCAGCTTAGGTACTAGCAGGGACAATGAGCAGTTCTTC
NA	TRBV5-4	TRBJ1-2	TRBD1	CASRHTPGMTGGNYGYTF	TGTGCCAGCAGGCACACCCCCGGCATGACAGGGGGCAACTATGGCTACACCTTC
NA	TRBV25-1	TRBJ2-7	NA	CASSEKRSRGPTYEQYF	TGTGCCAGCAGTGAAAAAAGGAGCAGGGGCCCTACCTACGAGCAGTACTTC
NA	TRBV4-1	TRBJ1-1	TRBD1	CASSQPRGFIAEAFF	TGCGCCAGCAGCCAACCCAGGGGGTTCATAGCTGAAGCTTTCTTT
NA	TRBV4-3	TRBJ2-4	TRBD2	CASSPRLAGFSVGKNIQYF	TGCGCCAGCAGCCCCCGACTAGCGGGGTTTTCGGTGGGCAAAAACATTCAGTACTTC
NA	TRBV5-6	TRBJ1-2	NA	CASSLGMSYGYTF	TGTGCCAGCAGCTTGGGAATGAGCTATGGCTACACCTTC
NA	TRBV27	TRBJ1-1	NA	CASSLYKEGNTEAFF	TGTGCCAGCAGTTTATATAAGGAGGGGAACACTGAAGCTTTCTTT